This section outlines one T cell receptor beta chain sequence together with its context. Libraries were prepared by immunoSEQ multiplex PCR; TCRdb keeps only in-frame clonotypes and omits some of them. Seen here are over 85,000 clones, 70% to 80% observed once, and the top ten hold over 7.5%. The data originate from a study of blood T cell repertoires in COVID-19. Germline values: CDR1 SNHLY, CDR2 FYNNEI. CDR3 size: 15 residues. The V gene end was trimmed by 6 bases and the J gene end by 7 bases; junction bases not matched to a gene: 7. This clonotype was sampled from a man between 60 and 70 years old with active or convalescent COVID-19. The chain carries TRBV2 and TRBJ2-1, with 12 bases lining up with TRBD1. The sequenced material came from peripheral blood. CDR3 coding DNA: TGTGCCAGCAGCACGGGACAGGGGGCGTTGAATGAGCAGTTCTTC. Its translation is CASSTGQGALNEQFF.